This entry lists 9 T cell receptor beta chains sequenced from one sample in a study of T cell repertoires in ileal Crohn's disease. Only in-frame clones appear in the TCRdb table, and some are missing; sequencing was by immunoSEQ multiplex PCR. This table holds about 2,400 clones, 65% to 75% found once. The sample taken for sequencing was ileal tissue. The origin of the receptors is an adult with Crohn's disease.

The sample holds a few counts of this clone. The DNA for the CDR3 is TGTGCCAGCAGTTACAGGGAGGCCAACGTCCTGACTTTC. Its protein is CASSYREANVLTF. This chain connects TRBV6-9 to TRBJ2-6; perhaps TRBD1 as D (5 bases). The length of the CDR3 is 13 residues. Trimming pared 3 bases from V and 6 bases from J, leaving 6 bases between. From germline, CDR1 is MNHGY and CDR2 SVAAGI.

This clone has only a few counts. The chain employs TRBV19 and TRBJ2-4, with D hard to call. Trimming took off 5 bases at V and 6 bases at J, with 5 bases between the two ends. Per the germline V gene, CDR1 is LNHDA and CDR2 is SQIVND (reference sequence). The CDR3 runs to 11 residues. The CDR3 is CASSHGNIQYF. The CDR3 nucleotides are TGTGCCAGTAGTCACGGAAACATTCAGTACTTC. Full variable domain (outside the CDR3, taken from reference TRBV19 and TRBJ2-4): DGGITQSPKYLFRKEGQNVTLSCEQNLNHDAMYWYRQDPGQGLRLIYYSQIVNDFQKGDIAEGYSVSREKKESFPLTVTSAQKNPTAFYLCASSHGNIQYFGAGTRLSVL.

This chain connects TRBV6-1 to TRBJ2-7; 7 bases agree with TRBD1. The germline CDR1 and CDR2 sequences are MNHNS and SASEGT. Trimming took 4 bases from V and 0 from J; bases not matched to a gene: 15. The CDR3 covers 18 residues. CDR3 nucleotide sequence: TGTGCCAGCAGTGGGGACAGACGAATACGAGTTCTCTCCTACGAGCAGTACTTC. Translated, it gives CASSGDRRIRVLSYEQYF.

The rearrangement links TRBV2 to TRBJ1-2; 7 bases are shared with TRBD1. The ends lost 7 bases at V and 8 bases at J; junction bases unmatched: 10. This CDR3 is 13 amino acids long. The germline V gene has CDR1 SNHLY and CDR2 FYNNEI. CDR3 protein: CASTLGGAKGYTF. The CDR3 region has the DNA TGTGCCAGCACCCTAGGGGGCGCAAAGGGCTACACCTTC.

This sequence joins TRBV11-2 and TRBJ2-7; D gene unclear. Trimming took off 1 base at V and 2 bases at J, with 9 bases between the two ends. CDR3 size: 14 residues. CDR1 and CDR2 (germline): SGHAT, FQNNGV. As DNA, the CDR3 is TGTGCCAGCAGCTTAGGCGGCGGAACCTACGAGCAGTACTTC. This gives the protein CASSLGGGTYEQYF.

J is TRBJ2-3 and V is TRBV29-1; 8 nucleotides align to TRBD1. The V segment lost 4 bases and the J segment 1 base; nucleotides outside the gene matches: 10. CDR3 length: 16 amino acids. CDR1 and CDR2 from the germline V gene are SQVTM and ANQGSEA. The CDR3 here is CSVGGWWDRRTDTQYF. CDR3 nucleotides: TGCAGCGTTGGGGGGTGGTGGGACAGGCGCACAGATACGCAGTATTTT.

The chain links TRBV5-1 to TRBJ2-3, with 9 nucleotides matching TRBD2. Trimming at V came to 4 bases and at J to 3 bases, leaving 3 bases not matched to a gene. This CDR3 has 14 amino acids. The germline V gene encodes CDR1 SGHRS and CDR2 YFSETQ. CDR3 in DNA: TGCGCCAGCAGCGCCGGACTAGCGACAGATACGCAGTATTTT. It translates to CASSAGLATDTQYF.

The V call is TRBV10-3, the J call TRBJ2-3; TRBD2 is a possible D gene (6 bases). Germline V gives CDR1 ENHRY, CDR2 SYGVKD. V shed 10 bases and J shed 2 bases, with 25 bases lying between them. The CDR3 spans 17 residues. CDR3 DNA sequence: TGTGCCACCCGGGACTCCGACCGTCCCCACCTCACAGATACGCAGTATTTT. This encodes CATRDSDRPHLTDTQYF.

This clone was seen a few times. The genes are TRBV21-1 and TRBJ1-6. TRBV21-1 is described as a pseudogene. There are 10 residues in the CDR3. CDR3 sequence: CASSRSPLHF. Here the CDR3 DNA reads TGTGCCAGCTCACGGTCACCCCTCCACTTT.